The clone carrying this TCR beta chain was counted only a few times. Its antigen is undetermined. TCRdb re-called the reads with MiXCR, one entry per CDR3 protein. Here the sample spans some 900,000 distinct CDR3 sequences, about 31% being singletons. The CDR3 loop spans 12 amino acids. Trimming took off 7 bases at V and 7 bases at J, with 10 bases between the two ends. Germline loops: CDR1 LNHDA, CDR2 SQIVND (reference sequence). This sample was included in a study of T cell repertoires in cytomegalovirus infection. In the study overall: In the study, CMV epitopes included recently identified HLA-C-restricted and well-studied HLA-B-restricted ones. CMV infection and matching HLA type were both indicated by public TCR beta signatures.

Study outcomes and limitations: HLA-C-restricted CMV clonotypes gave the most frequent clonotype in two of eight donors.

The clonotype originates from a human donor in good health (CMV status not recorded). Some clones in this sample may be carry-over from other donors' samples. Source: cultured CD8+ T cells from PBMCs, taken from culture after CMV antigen stimulation. The J gene is TRBJ2-2, the V gene TRBV19; D is perhaps TRBD1 (6 bases). The CDR3: CASKRGYGELFF. The CDR3 DNA is TGTGCCAGTAAGAGGGGGTACGGGGAGCTGTTTTTT.